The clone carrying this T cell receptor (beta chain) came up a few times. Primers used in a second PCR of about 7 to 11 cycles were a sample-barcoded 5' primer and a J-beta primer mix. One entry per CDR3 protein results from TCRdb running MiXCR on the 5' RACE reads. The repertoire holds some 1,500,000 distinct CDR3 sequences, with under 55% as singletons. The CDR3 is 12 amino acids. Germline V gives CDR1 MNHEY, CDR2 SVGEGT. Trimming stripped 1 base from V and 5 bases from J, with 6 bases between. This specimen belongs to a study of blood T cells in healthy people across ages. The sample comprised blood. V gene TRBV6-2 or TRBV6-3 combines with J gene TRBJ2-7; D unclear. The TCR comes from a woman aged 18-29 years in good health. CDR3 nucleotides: TGTGCCAGCAGTTACTTTCAGGACGAGCAGTACTTC. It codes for CASSYFQDEQYF.